What follows describes a single T cell receptor beta chain. Read data end 3 residues before the CDR3 end; the end is taken from the germline J gene. Trimming stripped 3 bases from V and 1 base from J, with 7 bases between. The CDR3 is made up of 15 amino acids. Sequencing used immunoSEQ multiplex PCR; TCRdb keeps in-frame clones, though not all of them. In all, the sample yields under 20,000 clones. These data originate in a study of T cells in women clearing cervical HPV infection. This chain uses TRBV12-3 or TRBV12-4 with TRBJ2-6; no reliable D call. What was sequenced was blood buffy coat. The sequence came from a woman aged 18 to 75 with a cervical HPV16 infection that either progressed to CIN3+ or cleared (not recorded which). The sequenced CDR3 bases are TGTGCCAGCAGTTTCGGCGGTTCTGGGGCCAACGTC. Its protein is CASSFGGSGANV. The whole CDR3 protein reads CASSFGGSGANVLTF.